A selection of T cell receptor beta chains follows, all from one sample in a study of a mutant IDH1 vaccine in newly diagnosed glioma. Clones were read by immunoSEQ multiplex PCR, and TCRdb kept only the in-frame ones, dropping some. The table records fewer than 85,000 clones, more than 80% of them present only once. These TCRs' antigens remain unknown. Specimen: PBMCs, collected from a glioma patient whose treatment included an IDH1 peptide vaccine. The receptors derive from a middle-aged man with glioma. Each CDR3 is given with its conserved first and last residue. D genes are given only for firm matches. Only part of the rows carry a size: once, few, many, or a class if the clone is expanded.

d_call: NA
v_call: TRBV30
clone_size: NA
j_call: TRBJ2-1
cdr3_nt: TGTGCCTGGAGGGACGGATTTAGGGGTGAGCAGTTCTTC
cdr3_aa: CAWRDGFRGEQFF

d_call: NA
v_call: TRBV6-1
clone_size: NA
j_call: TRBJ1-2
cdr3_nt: TGTGCCAGCAGTGAAGACAGGGTTTATGGCTACACCTTC
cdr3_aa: CASSEDRVYGYTF

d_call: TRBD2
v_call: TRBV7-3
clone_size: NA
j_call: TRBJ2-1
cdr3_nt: TGTGCCAGCAGCAGAGCGGGAGGGCCAGATGAGCAGTTCTTC
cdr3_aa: CASSRAGGPDEQFF

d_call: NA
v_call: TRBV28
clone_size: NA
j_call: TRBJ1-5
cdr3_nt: TGTGCCAGCAGCCTCCCAGGGGAGGGTCAGCCCCAGCATTTT
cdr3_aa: CASSLPGEGQPQHF

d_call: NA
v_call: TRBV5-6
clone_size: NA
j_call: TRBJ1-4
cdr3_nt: TGTGCCAGCAGCCTCCGGGTGGGGAGGAATGAAAAACTGTTTTTT
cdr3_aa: CASSLRVGRNEKLFF

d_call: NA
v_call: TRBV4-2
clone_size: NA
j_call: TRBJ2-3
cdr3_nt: TGTGCCAGCAGCCAAGAGGGACCCCCTCGCACGGATACGCAGTATTTT
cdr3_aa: CASSQEGPPRTDTQYF

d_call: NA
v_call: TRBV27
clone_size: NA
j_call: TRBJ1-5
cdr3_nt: TGTGCCAGCAGTTTATTAGGGCTCAGGAATCAGCCCCAGCATTTT
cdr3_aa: CASSLLGLRNQPQHF

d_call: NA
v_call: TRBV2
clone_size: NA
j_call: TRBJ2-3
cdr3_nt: TGTGCCAGCAGTGATGGATTAATGGGCAATACGCAGTATTTT
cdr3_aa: CASSDGLMGNTQYF

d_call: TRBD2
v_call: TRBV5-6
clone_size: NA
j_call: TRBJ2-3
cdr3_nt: TGTGCCAGCAGCTTGGAAACCGGACCGGGAGGGGATACGCAGTATTTT
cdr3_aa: CASSLETGPGGDTQYF

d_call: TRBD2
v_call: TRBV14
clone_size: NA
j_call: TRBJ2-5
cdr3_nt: TGTGCCAGCAGCCGGTCGGGACTACAAGAGACCCAGTACTTC
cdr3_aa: CASSRSGLQETQYF

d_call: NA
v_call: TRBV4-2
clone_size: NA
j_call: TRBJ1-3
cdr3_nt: TGTGCCAGCAGCCAATTCTCGATACAGGGAGGAAACACCATATATTTT
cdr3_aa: CASSQFSIQGGNTIYF

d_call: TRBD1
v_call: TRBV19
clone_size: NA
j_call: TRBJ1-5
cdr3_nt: TGTGCCAGTAGTTCTTCAGGGGGCTTAAATCAGCCCCAGCATTTT
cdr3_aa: CASSSSGGLNQPQHF

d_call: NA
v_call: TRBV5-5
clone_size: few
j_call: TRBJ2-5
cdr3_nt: TGTGCCAGCAGCTTGGGGAGACGAAACCAAGAGACCCAGTACTTC
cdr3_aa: CASSLGRRNQETQYF

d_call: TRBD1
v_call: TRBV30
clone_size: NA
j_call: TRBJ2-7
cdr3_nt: TGTGCCTGGACCCCGCCTGGGACAGGGACCTACGAGCAGTACTTC
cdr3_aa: CAWTPPGTGTYEQYF

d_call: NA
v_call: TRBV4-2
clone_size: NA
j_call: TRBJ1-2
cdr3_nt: TGTGCCAGCAGCCAGGGAGGGGACTATGGCTACACCTTC
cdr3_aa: CASSQGGDYGYTF

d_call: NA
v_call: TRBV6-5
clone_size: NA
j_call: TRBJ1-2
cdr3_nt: TGTGCCAGCAGTGGGGGACGGGTCTATGGCTACACCTTC
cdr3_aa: CASSGGRVYGYTF

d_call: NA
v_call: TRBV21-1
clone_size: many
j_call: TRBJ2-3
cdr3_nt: TGTGCCAGCACCACGGCCGGGGGTGCGCAGTATTTT
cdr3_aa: CASTTAGGAQYF

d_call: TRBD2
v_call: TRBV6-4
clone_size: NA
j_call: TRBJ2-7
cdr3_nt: TGTGCCAGCAGTGACTCTACCTTTAGCGGGCCTCTCTCCTACGAGCAGTACTTC
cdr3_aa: CASSDSTFSGPLSYEQYF

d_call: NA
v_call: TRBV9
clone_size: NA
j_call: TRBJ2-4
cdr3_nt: TGTGCCAGCAGCGTAGATTGGACTCTAAACATTCAGTACTTC
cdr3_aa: CASSVDWTLNIQYF

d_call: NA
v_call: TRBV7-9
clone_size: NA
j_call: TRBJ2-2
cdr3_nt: TGTGCCAGCAGCCACCCGAGACCCCGAGGGGAGCTGTTTTTT
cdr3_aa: CASSHPRPRGELFF

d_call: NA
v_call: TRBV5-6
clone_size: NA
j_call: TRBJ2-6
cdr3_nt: TGTGCCAGCAGCGCCATTGGGGCCAACGTCCTGACTTTC
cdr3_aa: CASSAIGANVLTF

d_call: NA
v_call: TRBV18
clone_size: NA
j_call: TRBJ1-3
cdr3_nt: TGTGCCAGCTCGACTCCTGACGGCCCTGGGGGTGGAAACACCATATATTTT
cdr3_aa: CASSTPDGPGGGNTIYF

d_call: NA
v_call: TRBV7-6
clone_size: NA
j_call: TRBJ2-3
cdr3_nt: TGTGCCAGCAGCGCCACCGCCCCCGTGGGGCCAGATACGCAGTATTTT
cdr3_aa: CASSATAPVGPDTQYF

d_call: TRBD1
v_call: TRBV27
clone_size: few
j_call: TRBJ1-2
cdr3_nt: TGTGCCAGCAGTTGGAGGCAGGGGGCGGGCTACACCTTC
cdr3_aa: CASSWRQGAGYTF

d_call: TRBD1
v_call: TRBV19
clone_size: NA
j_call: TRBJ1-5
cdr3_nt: TGTGCCAGCAGGACAGGAGATAGCAATCAGCCCCAGCATTTT
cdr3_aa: CASRTGDSNQPQHF

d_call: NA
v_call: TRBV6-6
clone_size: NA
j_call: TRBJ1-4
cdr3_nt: TGTGCCAGCACATCAACTAATGAAAAACTGTTTTTT
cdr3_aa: CASTSTNEKLFF

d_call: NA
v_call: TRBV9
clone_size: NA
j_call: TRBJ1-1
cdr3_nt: TGTGCCAGCAGCGTTGGACAGTCGAGCACTGAAGCTTTCTTT
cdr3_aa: CASSVGQSSTEAFF

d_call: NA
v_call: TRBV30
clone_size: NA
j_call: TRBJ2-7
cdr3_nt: TGTGCCTGGAAAGGACCTTACGAGCAGTACTTC
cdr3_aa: CAWKGPYEQYF